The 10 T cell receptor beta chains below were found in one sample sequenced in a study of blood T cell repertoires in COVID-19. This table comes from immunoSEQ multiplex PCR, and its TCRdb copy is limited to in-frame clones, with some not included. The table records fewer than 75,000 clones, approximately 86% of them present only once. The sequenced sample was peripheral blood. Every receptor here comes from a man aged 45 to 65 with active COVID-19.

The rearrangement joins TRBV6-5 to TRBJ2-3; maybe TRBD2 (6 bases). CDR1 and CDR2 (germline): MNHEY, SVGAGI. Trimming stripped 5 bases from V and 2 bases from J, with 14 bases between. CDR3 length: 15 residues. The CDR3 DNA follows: TGTGCCAGCAGTCTACAATGGGGGGACACAGATACGCAGTATTTT. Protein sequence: CASSLQWGDTDTQYF.

The CDR3 sequence is CASSAQTVNNSPLHF. The CDR3 DNA sequence: TGTGCCAGCAGCGCCCAGACAGTAAATAATTCACCCCTCCACTTT. The chain combines TRBV6-5 with TRBJ1-6; D is possibly TRBD1 (5 bases). Deletions cut 6 bases from V and 5 bases from J, with 14 bases between. Germline V CDR1 and CDR2: MNHEY, SVGAGI. The CDR3 has 15 amino acids.

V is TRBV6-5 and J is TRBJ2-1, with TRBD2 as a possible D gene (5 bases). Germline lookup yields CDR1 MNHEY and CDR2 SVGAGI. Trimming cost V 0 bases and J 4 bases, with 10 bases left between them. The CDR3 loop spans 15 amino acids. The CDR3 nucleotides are TGTGCCAGCAGTTACTCGGTAGCGATGTACAATGAGCAGTTCTTC. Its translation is CASSYSVAMYNEQFF.

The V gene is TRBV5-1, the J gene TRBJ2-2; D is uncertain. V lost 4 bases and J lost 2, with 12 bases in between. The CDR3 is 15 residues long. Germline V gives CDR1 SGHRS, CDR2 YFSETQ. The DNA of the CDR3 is TGCGCCAGCAGCGAGGATCGGCCAAACACCGGGGAGCTGTTTTTT. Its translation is CASSEDRPNTGELFF.

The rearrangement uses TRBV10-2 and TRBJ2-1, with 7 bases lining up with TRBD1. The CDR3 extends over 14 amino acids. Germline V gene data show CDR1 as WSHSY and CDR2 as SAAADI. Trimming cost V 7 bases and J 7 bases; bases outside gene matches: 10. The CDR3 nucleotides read TGCGCCAGCACCCTAGGACAGGTTCTTAATGAGCAGTTCTTC. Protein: CASTLGQVLNEQFF.

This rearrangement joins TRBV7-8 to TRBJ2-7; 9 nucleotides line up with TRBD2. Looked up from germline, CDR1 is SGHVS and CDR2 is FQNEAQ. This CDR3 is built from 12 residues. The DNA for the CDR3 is TGTGGTTCTAGCGGGGCTACCTACGAGCAGTACTTC. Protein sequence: CGSSGATYEQYF.

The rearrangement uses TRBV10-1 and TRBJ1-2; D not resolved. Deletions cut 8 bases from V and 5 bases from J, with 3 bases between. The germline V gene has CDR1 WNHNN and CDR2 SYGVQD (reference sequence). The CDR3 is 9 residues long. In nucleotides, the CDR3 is TGCGCCAGCCCTTATGGCTACACCTTC. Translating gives CASPYGYTF.

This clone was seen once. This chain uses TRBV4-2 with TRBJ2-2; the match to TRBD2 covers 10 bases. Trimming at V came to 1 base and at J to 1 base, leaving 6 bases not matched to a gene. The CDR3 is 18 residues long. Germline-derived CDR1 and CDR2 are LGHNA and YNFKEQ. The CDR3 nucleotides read TGTGCCAGCAGCCAAGTTAAGACTAGCGGGTTGAACACCGGGGAGCTGTTTTTT. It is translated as CASSQVKTSGLNTGELFF.

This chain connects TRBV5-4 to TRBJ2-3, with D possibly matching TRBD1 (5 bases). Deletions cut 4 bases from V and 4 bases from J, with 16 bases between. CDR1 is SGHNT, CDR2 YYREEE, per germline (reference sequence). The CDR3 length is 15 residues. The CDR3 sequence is CASSPRASSSDTQYF. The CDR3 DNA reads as TGTGCCAGCAGCCCCAGGGCCAGCTCGTCAGATACGCAGTATTTT.

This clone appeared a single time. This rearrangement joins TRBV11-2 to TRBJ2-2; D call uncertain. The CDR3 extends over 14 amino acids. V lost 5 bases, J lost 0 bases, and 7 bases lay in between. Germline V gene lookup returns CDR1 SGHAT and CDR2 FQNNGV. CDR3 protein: CASSPSPNTGELFF. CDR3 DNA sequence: TGTGCCAGCAGCCCCAGTCCGAACACCGGGGAGCTGTTTTTT.